This TCR beta chain was sequenced in a study of cytomegalovirus exposure and HLA in healthy donors. Study-level results: Per a later analysis, about 15,000 TCR beta sequences showed association with HLA alleles at 0.05 false discovery rate. About 90% or about 30% of the time was how often most TCR beta V segments were productive, according to an earlier analysis.

While unrecorded immune exposures were likely, the donors were nominally healthy when sampled. Between the trimmed V and J ends, which lost 6 bases and 0 bases, there was a span of 12 bases. Germline CDR1 reads MRHNA; CDR2 reads SNTAGT. The CDR3 sequence is 15 residues long. The PCR was carried out with 60 Vbeta primers and 13 Jbeta primers. Here immunoSEQ multiplex PCR was the method, and the copy in TCRdb shows in-frame clones only, minus some. The sample shows roughly 140,000 clones, over 60% of them seen only once. A word on this clone: Antigen unknown.

The chain recombines TRBV6-4 with TRBJ2-1; a weak D match, TRBD1 (6 bases). The sequence derives from a man aged 40-55 years in good health and CMV-seropositive. Sequencing was carried out using PBMCs. This CDR3 is CASSQDRISYNEQFF. Here the CDR3 DNA reads TGTGCCAGCAGCCAGGACAGAATCTCCTACAATGAGCAGTTCTTC.